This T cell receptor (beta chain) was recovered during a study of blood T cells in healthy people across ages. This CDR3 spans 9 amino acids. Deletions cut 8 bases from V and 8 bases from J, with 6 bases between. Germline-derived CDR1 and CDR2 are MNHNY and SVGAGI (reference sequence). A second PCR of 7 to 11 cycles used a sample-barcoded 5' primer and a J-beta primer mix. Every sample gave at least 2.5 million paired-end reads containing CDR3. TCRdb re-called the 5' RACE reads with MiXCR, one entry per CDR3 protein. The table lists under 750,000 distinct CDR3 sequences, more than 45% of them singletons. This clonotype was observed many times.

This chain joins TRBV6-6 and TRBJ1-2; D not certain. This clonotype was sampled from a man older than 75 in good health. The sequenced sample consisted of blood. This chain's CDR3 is CASEKGYTF. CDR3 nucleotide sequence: TGTGCCAGCGAGAAGGGCTACACCTTC.